This entry is about one T cell receptor beta chain. This record comes from a study of blood T cell repertoires in COVID-19. About the study: The study drew acute and convalescent COVID-19 samples from the United States, Italy and Spain. Sample material is recorded as cDNA or gDNA derived from T cells, B-cell-depleted T cells, or PBMCs.

The CDR3 runs to 15 residues. Original processing notes: The assay estimated nucleated cells by amplifying reference gene primers. Sequencing was performed with immunoSEQ multiplex PCR; in TCRdb, only in-frame clones are kept and a portion is missing. The V and J calls and clone size are taken from that table; D and trimming were inferred from the DNA. The sample includes under 200,000 clones, 90% of them seen just once. Sequenced material: peripheral blood. The V and J genes are TRBV12-1 and TRBJ1-4; the DNA was not compared with TRBD1, the D call given in the table. TRBV12-1 is a pseudogene segment. This receptor was identified in a man aged 50 or older with acute or convalescent COVID-19. The CDR3 sequence: CASIRDRGRGEKLFF. DNA for the CDR3: TGTGCCAGCATCCGGGACAGGGGGCGAGGTGAAAAACTGTTTTTT.